Each of the 32 T cell receptor beta chains below was sequenced from the same sample in a study of T-cell reconstitution after alpha-beta-depleted transplantation in children. Unique molecular identifiers were incorporated during preparation of the TCRbeta library. TCRdb fed the PCR reads into MiXCR, producing one record per CDR3 protein. The sample records some 260,000 distinct CDR3 sequences, 24% being singletons. Sequencing used PBMCs, mostly from graft donor cells, obtained 360 days after TCRalphabeta/CD19-depleted stem cell transplant. Source of these receptors: a female patient aged 2-10 years who had a stem cell transplant for congenital amegakaryocytic thrombocytopenia, so the T cells may come from the graft donor.

V is TRBV4-1 and J is TRBJ2-1; no clear D gene. CDR1 is MGHRA and CDR2 is YSYEKL in the germline V gene. V lost 1 base and J lost 4, with 5 bases in between. The CDR3 has 13 amino acids. The CDR3: CASSQVWYNEQFF. The DNA of the CDR3 is TGCGCCAGCAGCCAAGTGTGGTACAATGAGCAGTTCTTC.

V usage is TRBV4-2 and J usage is TRBJ1-1; D ambiguous. The V gene lost 1 base and the J gene lost 3 bases, with 15 bases spanning the gap. CDR1 is LGHNA, CDR2 YNFKEQ, per germline. The CDR3 covers 16 residues. The CDR3 DNA is TGTGCCAGCAGCCAAGGTTCAGGTAGGACGGACACTGAAGCTTTCTTT. Translating it yields CASSQGSGRTDTEAFF.

This clonotype occurred a few times. This chain's CDR3 is CASSQQDRGLNSPLHF. DNA of the CDR3: TGCGCCAGCAGCCAACAGGACAGGGGGCTTAATTCACCCCTCCACTTT. The J gene is TRBJ1-6, the V gene TRBV4-1; TRBD1 matches 11 bases. This CDR3 has 16 amino acids. Per the germline V gene, CDR1 is MGHRA and CDR2 is YSYEKL. V trimming: 2 bases; J trimming: 6 bases; junction bases outside the gene matches: 3.

This clonotype was seen more than once but under ten times. The chain joins TRBV4-3 to TRBJ2-5; D may match TRBD1 or TRBD2 (6 bases each). Germline CDR1 is LGHNA and CDR2 is YSLEER. V was cut by 0 bases and J by 6 bases, with 17 bases left in between. The length of the CDR3 is 16 residues. CDR3 loop: CASSQDTGAPWKTQYF. The CDR3 region has the DNA TGCGCCAGCAGCCAAGATACGGGGGCCCCATGGAAGACCCAGTACTTC.

The chain has TRBV4-3 and TRBJ1-5, with D perhaps TRBD1 (5 bases). CDR3 length: 13 amino acids. Germline V CDR1 and CDR2: LGHNA, YSLEER. V was clipped by 4 bases and J by 7 bases, with 11 bases between them. The CDR3 nucleotides are TGCGCCAGCAGCCGGGACGGACTACAGCCCCAGCATTTT. Translating it yields CASSRDGLQPQHF.

This chain uses TRBV11-1 with TRBJ2-7; 11 bases are a match to TRBD2. Trimming cost V 1 base and J 3 bases; bases outside gene matches: 11. Germline V gene sequence: CDR1 SGHAT, CDR2 FQDESV (reference sequence). The CDR3 loop spans 18 amino acids. The CDR3 loop reads CASSLGTSGSSANYEQYF. CDR3 DNA: TGTGCCAGCAGCTTAGGTACTAGCGGGAGTTCGGCTAACTACGAGCAGTACTTC.

There are a few counts of this clonotype. This chain links TRBV20-1 with TRBJ2-2; D uncertain. The CDR3 consists of 12 residues. The V gene lost 7 bases and the J gene lost 7 bases, with 13 bases spanning the gap. Germline loops: CDR1 DFQATT, CDR2 SNEGSKA (reference sequence). Here the CDR3 reads CSVSIMGGELFF. CDR3 coding DNA: TGCAGTGTGTCAATTATGGGCGGGGAGCTGTTTTTT.

This chain uses TRBV9 with TRBJ2-1; D gene unclear. Germline values: CDR1 SGDLS, CDR2 YYNGEE. Trimming removed 4 bases at V and 1 base at J, with 9 bases between. The CDR3 has 14 residues. For the CDR3, the DNA is TGTGCCAGCAGCCCCCGGGTTTCCTACAATGAGCAGTTCTTC. Amino acid sequence: CASSPRVSYNEQFF.

The table lists this clonotype with many counts. V usage is TRBV14 and J usage is TRBJ2-5, with a possible D match to TRBD2 (6 bases). The CDR3 extends over 13 amino acids. Between the trimmed V and J ends, which lost 1 base and 3 bases, there was a span of 6 bases. Germline V CDR1 and CDR2: SGHDN, FVKESK. The CDR3 loop reads CASSQGREETQYF. In DNA form, the CDR3 reads TGTGCCAGCAGCCAAGGGAGGGAAGAGACCCAGTACTTC.

The count of this clonotype is one. The CDR3 loop is CASALDSGGPSTDTQYF. CDR3 nucleotide sequence: TGTGCCAGCGCGCTCGATAGCGGGGGACCTAGCACAGATACGCAGTATTTT. The chain recombines TRBV6-1 with TRBJ2-3; 9 bases line up with TRBD2. The J segment lost 0 bases and the V segment lost 8 bases, leaving 12 bases of the junction unmatched. CDR3 size: 17 residues. Germline lookup yields CDR1 MNHNS and CDR2 SASEGT.

This clonotype has just a few counts. V is TRBV6-5 and J is TRBJ1-5; TRBD1 matches at 7 bases. CDR3 length: 15 amino acids. V gave up 6 bases and J gave up 0 bases; unmatched junction bases: 5. CDR1 is MNHEY, CDR2 SVGAGI, per germline. The CDR3 region has the DNA TGTGCCAGCAGCCAACGACAGGGTAGCAATCAGCCCCAGCATTTT. This encodes CASSQRQGSNQPQHF.

This chain joins TRBV18 and TRBJ2-7; D may be TRBD1 (7 bases). Trimming took 2 bases from V and 2 from J, leaving 13 bases between them. This CDR3 has 15 residues. CDR1 and CDR2 (germline): KGHSH, LQKENI. DNA for the CDR3: TGTGCCAGCTCACCAGGAGGGGGCCGGACCTACGAGCAGTACTTC. Its protein product is CASSPGGGRTYEQYF.

There are a few counts of this clonotype. V gene TRBV28 combines with J gene TRBJ1-6; a weak D match, TRBD1 (6 bases). The CDR3 sequence is 14 residues long. CDR1 MDHEN and CDR2 SYDVKM come from the germline V gene. The V end lost 8 bases, the J end lost 0 bases, and 8 bases lay between the germline ends. The CDR3 nucleotides are TGTGCCAGCGACAGGAGCTCCTATAATTCACCCCTCCACTTT. Protein: CASDRSSYNSPLHF.

The V call is TRBV21-1, the J call TRBJ2-5; the table's D call TRBD2 went unverified against the DNA. TRBV21-1 is a listed pseudogene. The CDR3 has 18 residues. CDR3 nucleotides: TGTGCCAGCAGCAAGAGGATAACGGAGGACCAGCAGCAAGAGACCCAGTACTTC. This codes for CASSKRITEDQQQETQYF.

This clonotype was recorded at least ten times. The V gene is TRBV29-1, the J gene TRBJ2-4; D may be TRBD1 (6 bases). The CDR3 is 13 amino acids. The germline V gene encodes CDR1 SQVTM and CDR2 ANQGSEA. Trimming removed 0 bases from V and 13 bases from J, with 16 bases in between. The CDR3 loop reads CSVEEGTNNLQYF. For the CDR3, the DNA is TGCAGCGTTGAAGAGGGGACAAACAACCTGCAGTACTTC. Full variable domain (outside the CDR3, taken from reference TRBV29-1 and TRBJ2-4): SAVISQKPSRDICQRGTSLTIQCQVDSQVTMMFWYRQQPGQSLTLIATANQGSEATYESGFVIDKFPISRPNLTFSTLTVSNMSPEDSSIYLCSVEEGTNNLQYFGAGTRLSVL.

There are many counts of this clonotype. The chain has TRBV28 and TRBJ1-5; D gene unclear. CDR3 size: 12 residues. V was cut by 5 bases and J by 2 bases, with 4 bases left in between. The germline V gene encodes CDR1 MDHEN and CDR2 SYDVKM. For the CDR3, the DNA is TGTGCCAGCAGTGACGGCAATCAGCCCCAGCATTTT. This translates into CASSDGNQPQHF.

This clonotype showed up just a few times. The chain recombines TRBV2 with TRBJ2-1, with 13 bases fitting TRBD2. The V segment lost 6 bases and the J segment 12 bases; nucleotides outside the gene matches: 14. Germline loops: CDR1 SNHLY, CDR2 FYNNEI. The CDR3 loop spans 16 amino acids. This CDR3 is CASSAKLAGGPRAQFF. The CDR3 nucleotides read TGTGCCAGCAGCGCGAAACTAGCGGGAGGGCCTAGGGCGCAGTTCTTC.

The chain links TRBV15 to TRBJ2-3; possible D gene TRBD2, 6 bases. The V and J ends lost 5 bases and 2 bases respectively, with 14 bases between them. Germline V gene lookup returns CDR1 LNHNV and CDR2 YYDKDF (reference sequence). The CDR3 is 15 residues long. The CDR3 loop is CATSGGILSTDTQYF. As DNA, the CDR3 is TGTGCCACCAGCGGCGGGATCCTCTCCACAGATACGCAGTATTTT.

The chain recombines TRBV30 with TRBJ1-1; 7 nucleotides agree with TRBD1. Germline CDR1 and CDR2: GTSNPN and SVGIG (reference sequence). Unmatched junction bases numbered 14, after V lost 5 bases and J lost 11 bases. The CDR3 totals 13 residues. The CDR3 region is CAWASLRGRGAFF. The CDR3 DNA is TGTGCCTGGGCCAGTTTGAGGGGGCGCGGGGCTTTCTTT.

This clonotype was seen a handful of times. This rearrangement joins TRBV28 to TRBJ2-1; D possibly corresponds to TRBD1 (6 bases). Deletions cut 6 bases from V and 2 bases from J, with 17 bases between. The CDR3 runs 16 residues. Germline CDR1 MDHEN, CDR2 SYDVKM. The CDR3 nucleotides are TGTGCCAGCAGGAGCCGGGGCAGGACAGCCTACAATGAGCAGTTCTTC. Protein product: CASRSRGRTAYNEQFF.

The rearrangement uses TRBV20-1 and TRBJ2-6; a weak D match, TRBD1 (5 bases). V dropped 0 bases and J dropped 0 bases, with 12 bases sitting between them. This CDR3 contains 17 residues. The germline gives CDR1 DFQATT, CDR2 SNEGSKA (reference sequence). The CDR3 DNA is TGCAGTGCTAGAGATCATGGACAACGCTCTGGGGCCAACGTCCTGACTTTC. It yields the protein CSARDHGQRSGANVLTF.

At least ten counts were recorded for this clonotype. The V and J genes are TRBV5-1 and TRBJ2-1; D possibly corresponds to TRBD2 (5 bases). This CDR3 contains 17 residues. CDR1 and CDR2 (germline): SGHRS, YFSETQ. Trimming took off 0 bases at V and 0 bases at J, with 13 bases between the two ends. CDR3 bases: TGCGCCAGCAGCTTGGTGGGGAGCGTGAGCTCCTACAATGAGCAGTTCTTC. Protein sequence: CASSLVGSVSSYNEQFF.

This clonotype was seen a handful of times. This chain connects TRBV11-2 to TRBJ1-6; D uncertain. CDR1 is SGHAT and CDR2 is FQNNGV in the germline V gene. The CDR3 extends over 11 amino acids. V lost 3 bases, J lost 8 bases, and 2 bases lay in between. In DNA form, the CDR3 reads TGTGCCAGCAGCTTTCATTCACCCCTCCACTTT. Translation gives CASSFHSPLHF.

V gene TRBV5-1 combines with J gene TRBJ1-2; 7 bases match TRBD1. Per germline, CDR1 SGHRS and CDR2 YFSETQ. The CDR3 has 17 residues. V dropped 3 bases and J dropped 1; count of bases not matched to a gene: 12. The CDR3 region has the DNA TGCGCCAGCAGCTGGGGGCTATGGGACAGATATAACTATGGCTACACCTTC. The encoded protein is CASSWGLWDRYNYGYTF.

The chain employs TRBV12-3 or TRBV12-4 and TRBJ2-1; the match to TRBD2 covers 11 bases. The CDR3 extends over 16 amino acids. V was pared by 5 bases and J by 5 bases, with 8 bases of the junction left unmatched. CDR3 in amino acids: CASSITSSGRNNEQFF. The CDR3 DNA reads as TGTGCCAGCAGTATAACCTCTAGCGGGAGGAACAATGAGCAGTTCTTC.

The chain combines TRBV6-2 or TRBV6-3 with TRBJ2-7, with TRBD1 matching over 10 bases. J was trimmed by 9 bases and V by 7 bases; bases with no gene match: 9. Germline V gene data show CDR1 as MNHEY and CDR2 as SVGEGT. The length of the CDR3 is 13 residues. As DNA, the CDR3 is TGTGCCAGCAAGGGGACAGGGGCCCACGGGCAGTACTTC. Protein: CASKGTGAHGQYF.

This sequence joins TRBV29-1 and TRBJ2-7; D not certain. The CDR3 sequence is 11 residues long. Germline V gene sequence: CDR1 SQVTM, CDR2 ANQGSEA. V lost 6 bases to trimming and J lost 4 bases, with 10 bases between them. This chain's CDR3 is CSVDGEYEQYF. Here the CDR3 DNA reads TGCAGCGTAGATGGGGAATACGAGCAGTACTTC.

V gene TRBV7-9 combines with J gene TRBJ1-5, with D hard to call. V was cut by 0 bases and J by 0 bases, with 6 bases left in between. Germline V gene sequence: CDR1 SEHNR, CDR2 FQNEAQ (reference sequence). The CDR3 extends over 15 amino acids. As DNA, the CDR3 is TGTGCCAGCAGCTTAGCGTACGGTAGCAATCAGCCCCAGCATTTT. Translated, it gives CASSLAYGSNQPQHF.

This clonotype has just a few counts. The rearrangement links TRBV7-9 to TRBJ2-3; D remains unclear. The CDR3 length is 14 residues. Trimming took 2 bases from V and 5 from J, leaving 11 bases between them. Germline loops: CDR1 SEHNR, CDR2 FQNEAQ (reference sequence). The CDR3 region is CASSLKSAQDTQYF. The CDR3 bases are TGTGCCAGCAGCTTAAAATCCGCACAAGATACGCAGTATTTT.

The chain has TRBV11-3 and TRBJ2-7, with TRBD1 matching 8 bases. V shed 1 base, J shed 1 base, and the junction held 3 bases outside the gene matches. Germline V gene sequence: CDR1 SGHNT, CDR2 YENEEA. This CDR3 region has 15 residues. Here the CDR3 reads CASSLGWTGSYEQYF. The CDR3 region has the DNA TGTGCCAGCAGCTTAGGTTGGACAGGGTCCTACGAGCAGTACTTC.

The chain is built from TRBV4-2 and TRBJ1-4; D gene unclear. The CDR3 contains 12 residues. V was pared by 0 bases and J by 4 bases, with 0 bases between. CDR1 LGHNA and CDR2 YNFKEQ come from the germline V gene. Here the CDR3 reads CASSQDNEKLFF. The DNA for the CDR3 is TGTGCCAGCAGCCAAGATAATGAAAAACTGTTTTTT.

The J gene is TRBJ1-1, the V gene TRBV7-8, with unresolved D. Germline lookup yields CDR1 SGHVS and CDR2 FQNEAQ. This CDR3 is 16 amino acids long. With 6 bases removed from V and 0 bases from J, the gap between germline ends came to 17 bases. The chain's CDR3 is CASSPTFRVMNTEAFF. CDR3 nucleotide sequence: TGTGCCAGCAGTCCTACTTTTAGGGTAATGAACACTGAAGCTTTCTTT.